This TCR beta chain was obtained from a study of blood T cells in healthy people across ages. Broader study findings: The fall in TCR beta diversity per million T cells was roughly linear with age.

Comment on this clonotype: Antigen unknown.

The study recruited healthy Caucasian donors from Russia who were aged about 6 to 95. Alongside a J-beta primer mix, a sample-barcoded 5' primer served in a second PCR lasting roughly 7 to 12 cycles. Each TCR beta cDNA got a 12-nucleotide random molecular identifier. Using its own MiXCR run on the 5' RACE reads, TCRdb lists one record per CDR3 protein. The profile covers around 1,600,000 distinct CDR3 sequences, with roughly two fifths appearing a single time and around 4% taken by the ten largest. The CDR3 sequence is 21 residues long. CDR1 is SGHAT, CDR2 FQNNGV, per germline. The sequence was collected from a woman under 30 in good health. Sequencing input: blood. The chain employs TRBV11-2 and TRBJ2-4; 12 bases are shared with TRBD2. With the DNA end fitting TRBJ2-7 better, the J assignment may be wrong. CDR3: CASSRRGQGPTSGRDPYEQYF. CDR3 DNA sequence: TGTGCCAGCAGCCGGCGGGGACAGGGGCCGACTAGCGGGAGAGACCCCTACGAGCAGTACTTC.